Listed below are T cell receptor beta chains from one sample, sequenced in a study of blood T cell repertoires in COVID-19. Some clones are missing from TCRdb's copy, which holds only in-frame ones; the method was immunoSEQ multiplex PCR. Among 150,000 to 200,000 clones listed, 82% were seen once. The sample taken for sequencing was peripheral blood. Receptors originate from a woman older than 75 with acute or convalescent COVID-19. Each CDR3 is given with its conserved first and last residue. D genes are given only for firm matches. The listing skips clone size in some rows; elsewhere it reads once, few, many or a size class.

d_gene: .; abundance: .; v_gene: TRBV7-8; CDR3aa: CASSLLRGGYEQYF
d_gene: TRBD2; abundance: .; v_gene: TRBV10-3; CDR3aa: CAIRRGAGGGGGETQYF
d_gene: .; abundance: .; v_gene: TRBV4-3; CDR3aa: CASSQDGAGKGNEQFF
d_gene: .; abundance: .; v_gene: TRBV21-1; CDR3aa: CASSKGGSGYTF
d_gene: .; abundance: .; v_gene: TRBV7-9; CDR3aa: CASSLERGDQPQHF
d_gene: .; abundance: .; v_gene: TRBV5-1; CDR3aa: CASSSDSISYEQYF
d_gene: .; abundance: .; v_gene: TRBV21-1; CDR3aa: CASSPPDRGLTGNTIYF
d_gene: .; abundance: .; v_gene: TRBV5-1; CDR3aa: CASTTIPVRNTGELFF
d_gene: .; abundance: .; v_gene: TRBV10-3; CDR3aa: CAISASLVNTEAFF
d_gene: TRBD1; abundance: .; v_gene: TRBV6-5; CDR3aa: CASSYGTGGNTGELFF
d_gene: .; abundance: .; v_gene: TRBV5-4; CDR3aa: CASSLGPREATEAFF
d_gene: TRBD1; abundance: .; v_gene: TRBV5-6; CDR3aa: CASSLDRGPTNTEAFF
d_gene: TRBD1; abundance: few; v_gene: TRBV5-5; CDR3aa: CASSRTGSNTGELFF
d_gene: TRBD1; abundance: .; v_gene: TRBV19; CDR3aa: CACQGQLDTEAFF
d_gene: .; abundance: .; v_gene: TRBV6-5; CDR3aa: CASSYSALLGRTEAFF
d_gene: .; abundance: .; v_gene: TRBV19; CDR3aa: CASSSETPKSNQPQHF
d_gene: TRBD1; abundance: once; v_gene: TRBV29-1; CDR3aa: CSVERHRGEGTEAFF
d_gene: TRBD1; abundance: .; v_gene: TRBV27; CDR3aa: CASREGGQNNQPQHF
d_gene: TRBD1; abundance: .; v_gene: TRBV29-1; CDR3aa: CSVVQGAETF
d_gene: .; abundance: .; v_gene: TRBV9; CDR3aa: CASSRTQQHYGYTF
d_gene: .; abundance: .; v_gene: TRBV3-1/TRBV3-2; CDR3aa: CASSPLGAVGDGYTF
d_gene: TRBD2; abundance: .; v_gene: TRBV5-4; CDR3aa: CASSLGLAGGPSSYNEQFF
d_gene: TRBD1; abundance: .; v_gene: TRBV27; CDR3aa: CASSQGTVYTGELFF
d_gene: .; abundance: .; v_gene: TRBV11-3; CDR3aa: CASSLPRLRQNYFYGYTF
d_gene: .; abundance: .; v_gene: TRBV30; CDR3aa: CAWSVAGTDTQYF
d_gene: .; abundance: .; v_gene: TRBV5-5; CDR3aa: CASSLVSGGSSYNSPLHF
d_gene: .; abundance: .; v_gene: TRBV3-1/TRBV3-2; CDR3aa: CASSQGGSTDTQYF
d_gene: .; abundance: .; v_gene: TRBV2; CDR3aa: CASSREAREAFF
d_gene: .; abundance: .; v_gene: TRBV30; CDR3aa: CAWTQGNTEAFF
d_gene: .; abundance: .; v_gene: TRBV5-1; CDR3aa: CASSFTTTAAGANVLTF
d_gene: .; abundance: .; v_gene: TRBV6-5; CDR3aa: CASSYSRAGGSGELFF
d_gene: .; abundance: .; v_gene: TRBV6-6; CDR3aa: CASKDGNVWYNEQFF
d_gene: TRBD1; abundance: .; v_gene: TRBV24-1; CDR3aa: CATSDLRDRDPYEQYF
d_gene: .; abundance: .; v_gene: TRBV10-3; CDR3aa: CAISAGAHYNEQFF
d_gene: TRBD2; abundance: .; v_gene: TRBV19; CDR3aa: CASSTTSGRLYEQYF
d_gene: .; abundance: .; v_gene: TRBV6-1; CDR3aa: CASSVEQVRGANVLTF
d_gene: TRBD2; abundance: .; v_gene: TRBV9; CDR3aa: CASSVGLAGPATYNEQFF
d_gene: .; abundance: .; v_gene: TRBV29-1; CDR3aa: CSGKGPSYEQYF
d_gene: .; abundance: few; v_gene: TRBV7-9; CDR3aa: CASSSSGGTGEQYF
d_gene: .; abundance: .; v_gene: TRBV2; CDR3aa: CASRGRRGGLAKNIQYF
d_gene: .; abundance: .; v_gene: TRBV6-5; CDR3aa: CASSYSLQGIHEQYF
d_gene: .; abundance: .; v_gene: TRBV21-1; CDR3aa: CASSKVRVHEQYF
d_gene: TRBD1; abundance: .; v_gene: TRBV27; CDR3aa: CASSRQGTNEKLFF
d_gene: TRBD1; abundance: .; v_gene: TRBV10-2; CDR3aa: CASRPRTGGILDYNEQFF
d_gene: TRBD1; abundance: .; v_gene: TRBV6-6; CDR3aa: CASSPRGTGINQPQHF